This T cell receptor (beta chain) was sequenced in a study of T cell changes during pregnancy in multiple sclerosis. Assay used: immunoSEQ multiplex PCR; TCRdb lists only in-frame clones, some missing. The table records around 50,000 clones, 94% of them present only once. The germline V gene encodes CDR1 SGHDN and CDR2 FVKESK. J was trimmed by 7 bases and V by 4 bases; bases with no gene match: 4. The CDR3 is made up of 14 amino acids. The chain uses TRBV14 and TRBJ2-1; 10 nucleotides match TRBD2. Sequenced here: CD8+ T cells from peripheral blood mononuclear cells, sampled in the first trimester of pregnancy. The TCR originated in a female donor with multiple sclerosis, enrolled in a pregnancy study. DNA of the CDR3: TGTGCCAGCAGCCGGCTAGCGGGAGTAAATGAGCAGTTCTTC. This gives the protein CASSRLAGVNEQFF.